This TCR beta chain came from a study of blood T cell repertoires in COVID-19. Study-wide context: Sites across the United States, Italy and Spain contributed samples from acute and convalescent COVID-19.

Authors' methods: Reference gene primers were amplified, and this amplification served to estimate nucleated cell counts. Assay: immunoSEQ multiplex PCR; the TCRdb copy retains only in-frame clones and omits some. The V and J calls and clone size are taken from that table; D and trimming were inferred from the DNA. The sample gives more than 45,000 clones, about four fifths of which show up once; nearly 5% is in the top ten. CDR1 is SGHTA, CDR2 FQGNSA, per germline. Trimming took off 3 bases at V and 3 bases at J, with 12 bases between the two ends. The CDR3 loop spans 14 amino acids. The V gene is TRBV7-2, the J gene TRBJ2-7; D perhaps matches TRBD2 (5 bases). The receptor was isolated from a human donor in a cohort sampled during active COVID-19. The source material was peripheral blood. The CDR3 DNA follows: TGTGCCAGCAGCTTGTCTAGAGGGTTCTACGAGCAGTACTTC. Amino acid sequence: CASSLSRGFYEQYF.